This T cell receptor (beta chain) was sequenced for a study of post-analysis software for immune sequencing data (dated by TCRdb to the mid-2010s). In terms of the full investigation: Relapsing-remitting, secondary progressive and progressive-relapsing multiple sclerosis were recorded as disease courses, and subtype annotation was lacking for some patients. The patient repertoires were compared against approximately twelve previously published healthy control repertoires obtained from donors aged about 6 to 28 years. A subset of samples was prepared in parallel using single-end sample barcoding, then pooled and co-amplified after Illumina adapter ligation. Overall study outcomes, separate from this receptor: Significantly lower normalized Chao1 diversity was found in multiple sclerosis patients than in controls, suggesting substantial peripheral T-cell clonal expansion. Significantly higher frequencies in patients than in controls were found for roughly five TRBV segments, including TRBV5-6, TRBV5-1 and TRBV20-1. The control group was slightly older than the multiple sclerosis patient group. Direct clustering with F measure showed strong co-clustering of samples prepared in the same batch, prompting a batch-effect correction.

The protocol used for the library was PCR. Sequencing used an Illumina HiSeq 2500. To reduce PCR and sequencing biases, unique molecular identifiers were incorporated into the TCR beta cDNA libraries. Per 1 to 10 million input T cells, roughly 0.5 million cDNA molecules were obtained, such that each molecule approximated one T cell. The same protocol used for the earlier healthy control dataset was applied to prepare and sequence the patient libraries. Within a given batch, samples were prepared together, multiplexed and sequenced on the same HiSeq lane. The original pipeline was this. MIGEC handled the raw barcoded reads, throwing out single-read molecular identifier groups before consensus assembly and CDR3 extraction. Clonotype tables were post-analysed with VDJtools, and diversity was normalized by down-sampling all datasets to the smallest sample size. In repertoire overlap clustering, CDR3 amino acid sequences, but not nucleotide sequences, were matched to correct batch-related cross-sample contamination. Starting from the raw public reads, TCRdb applied fastp trimming at Q25, assembled clones with MiXCR and retained in-frame beta chains. Each CDR3 protein gets just one entry, which takes the most common genes and DNA from the rows behind it. V and J calls and clone size were set by TCRdb, not the authors. This sample is represented by over 700,000 distinct CDR3 sequences; about 27% of them were singletons. Clones ranked in the top ten supply more than 0.55% of the sample.

TCR beta repertoires were profiled from peripheral blood of roughly 13 young patients with multiple sclerosis to demonstrate the VDJtools post-analysis software. Multiple sclerosis patients were children and adolescents aged roughly 6 to 17 years. About this clonotype itself: The antigen it recognizes is unknown. One base away there is no much larger clone; base qualities are not given.

V loses 4 bases, J loses 7 bases, and the germline ends lie 16 bases apart. From its cysteine to its phenylalanine, the CDR3 spans 14 amino acids. Of the read, only the CDR3 DNA is kept; its 42 bases are in frame from base 1. Based on the germline V gene, the CDR1 and CDR2 sequences are SGHRS and YFSETQ. The sequenced material came from blood. The chain employs TRBV5-1 and TRBJ2-3; the D gene is unclear. The source of this sequence is a girl between 5 and 17 years old with multiple sclerosis. The DNA reads as follows: TGCGCCAGCAGCCTGGACCATCGGTCGAATACGCAGTATTTT. Translated, it gives CASSLDHRSNTQYF.